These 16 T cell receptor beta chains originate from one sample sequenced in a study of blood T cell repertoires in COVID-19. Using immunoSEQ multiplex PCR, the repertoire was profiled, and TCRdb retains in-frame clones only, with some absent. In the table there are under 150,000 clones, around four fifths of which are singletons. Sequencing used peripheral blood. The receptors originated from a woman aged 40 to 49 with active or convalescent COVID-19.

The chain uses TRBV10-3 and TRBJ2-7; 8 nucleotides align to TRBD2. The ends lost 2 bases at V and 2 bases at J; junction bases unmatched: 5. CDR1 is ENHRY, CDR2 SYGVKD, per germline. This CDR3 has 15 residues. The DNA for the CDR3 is TGTGCCATCAGTGAGCCCCGGGAGGGCCCCTACGAGCAGTACTTC. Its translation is CAISEPREGPYEQYF.

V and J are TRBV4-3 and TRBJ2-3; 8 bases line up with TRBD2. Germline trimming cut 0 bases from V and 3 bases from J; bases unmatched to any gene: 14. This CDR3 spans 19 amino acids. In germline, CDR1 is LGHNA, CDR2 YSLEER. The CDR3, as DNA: TGCGCCAGCAGCCAAGAAGAAGAGGCGCGCGGGAGGAGGACAGATACGCAGTATTTT. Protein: CASSQEEEARGRRTDTQYF.

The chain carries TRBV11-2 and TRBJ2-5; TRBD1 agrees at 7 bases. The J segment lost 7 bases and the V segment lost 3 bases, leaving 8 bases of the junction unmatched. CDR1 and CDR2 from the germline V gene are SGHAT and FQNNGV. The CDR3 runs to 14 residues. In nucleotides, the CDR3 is TGTGCCAGCAGCTTGGGAAGGGGGCTGTTGACCCAGTACTTC. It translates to CASSLGRGLLTQYF.

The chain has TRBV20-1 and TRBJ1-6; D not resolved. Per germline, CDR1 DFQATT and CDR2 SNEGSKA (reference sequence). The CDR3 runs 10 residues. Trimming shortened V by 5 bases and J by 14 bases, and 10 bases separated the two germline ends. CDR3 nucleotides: TGCAGTGCTCCTACTATAACCCTCCACTTT. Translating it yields CSAPTITLHF.

CDR3 loop: CASSQGILTEAFF. CDR3 in DNA: TGTGCCAGCAGCCAAGGAATCCTAACTGAAGCTTTCTTT. The V and J genes are TRBV14 and TRBJ1-1; D is unclear. Trimming took off 1 base at V and 5 bases at J, with 8 bases between the two ends. Germline V CDR1 and CDR2: SGHDN, FVKESK. CDR3 length equals 13 residues.

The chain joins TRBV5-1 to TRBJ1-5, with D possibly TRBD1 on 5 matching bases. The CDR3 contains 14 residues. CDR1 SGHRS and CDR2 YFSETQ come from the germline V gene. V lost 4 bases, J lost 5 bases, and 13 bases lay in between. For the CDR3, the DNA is TGCGCCAGCAGCCCCGGGGGAGGGGATCAGCCCCAGCATTTT. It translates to CASSPGGGDQPQHF.

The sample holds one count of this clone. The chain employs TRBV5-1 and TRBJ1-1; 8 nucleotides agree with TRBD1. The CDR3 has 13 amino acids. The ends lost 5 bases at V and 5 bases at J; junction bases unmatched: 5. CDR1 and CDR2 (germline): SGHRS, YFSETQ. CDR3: CASRATGGTEAFF. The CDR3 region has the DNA TGCGCCAGCAGGGCTACAGGGGGGACTGAAGCTTTCTTT. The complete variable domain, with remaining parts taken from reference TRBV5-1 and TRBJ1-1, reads KAGVTQTPRYLIKTRGQQVTLSCSPISGHRSVSWYQQTPGQGLQFLFEYFSETQRNKGNFPGRFSGRQFSNSRSEMNVSTLELGDSALYLCASRATGGTEAFFGQGTRLTVV.

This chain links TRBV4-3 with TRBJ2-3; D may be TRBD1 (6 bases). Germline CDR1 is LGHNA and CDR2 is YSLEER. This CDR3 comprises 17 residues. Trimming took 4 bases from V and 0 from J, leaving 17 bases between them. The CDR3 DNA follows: TGCGCCAGCAGCCGGCACAGGGCGCAACGCAGCACAGATACGCAGTATTTT. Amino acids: CASSRHRAQRSTDTQYF.

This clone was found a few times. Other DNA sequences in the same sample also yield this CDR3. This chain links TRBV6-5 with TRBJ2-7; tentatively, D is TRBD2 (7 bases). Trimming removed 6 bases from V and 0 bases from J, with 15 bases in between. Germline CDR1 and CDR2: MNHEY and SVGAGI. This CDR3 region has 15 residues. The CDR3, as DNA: TGTGCCAGCAGCTCCGGAGGGGGGGGCTCCTACGAGCAGTACTTC. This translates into CASSSGGGGSYEQYF.

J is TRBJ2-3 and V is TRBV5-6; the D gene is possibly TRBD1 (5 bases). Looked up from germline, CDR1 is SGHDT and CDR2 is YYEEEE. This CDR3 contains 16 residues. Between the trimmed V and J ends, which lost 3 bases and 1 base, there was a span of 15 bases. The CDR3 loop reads CASSSSSVQGTDTQYF. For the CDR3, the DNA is TGTGCCAGCAGCTCTTCTTCCGTACAGGGCACAGATACGCAGTATTTT.

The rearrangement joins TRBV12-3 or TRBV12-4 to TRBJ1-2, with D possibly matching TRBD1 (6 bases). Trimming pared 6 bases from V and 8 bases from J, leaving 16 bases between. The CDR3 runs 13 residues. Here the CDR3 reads CASSSYRENGYTF. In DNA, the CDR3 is TGTGCCAGCAGCTCATACAGGGAGAACGGCTACACCTTC.

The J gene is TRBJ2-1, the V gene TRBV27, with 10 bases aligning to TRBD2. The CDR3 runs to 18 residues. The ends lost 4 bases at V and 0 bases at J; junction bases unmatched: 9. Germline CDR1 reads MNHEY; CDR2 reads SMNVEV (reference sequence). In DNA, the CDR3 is TGTGCCAGCAGTTGGAGCGGGGGGGCCACTATCTCCTACAATGAGCAGTTCTTC. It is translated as CASSWSGGATISYNEQFF.

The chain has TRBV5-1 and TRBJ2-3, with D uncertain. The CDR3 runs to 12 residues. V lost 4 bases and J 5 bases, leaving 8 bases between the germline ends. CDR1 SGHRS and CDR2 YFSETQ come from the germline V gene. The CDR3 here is CASSAAQDTQYF. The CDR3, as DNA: TGCGCCAGCAGCGCGGCACAAGATACGCAGTATTTT. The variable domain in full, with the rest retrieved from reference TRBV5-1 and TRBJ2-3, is KAGVTQTPRYLIKTRGQQVTLSCSPISGHRSVSWYQQTPGQGLQFLFEYFSETQRNKGNFPGRFSGRQFSNSRSEMNVSTLELGDSALYLCASSAAQDTQYFGPGTRLTVL.

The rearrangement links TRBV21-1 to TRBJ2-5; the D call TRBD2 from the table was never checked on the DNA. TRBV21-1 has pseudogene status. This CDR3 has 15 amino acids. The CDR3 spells CASSKGTERKETQYF. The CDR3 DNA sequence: TGTGCCAGCAGCAAAGGCACTGAGCGAAAAGAGACCCAGTACTTC.

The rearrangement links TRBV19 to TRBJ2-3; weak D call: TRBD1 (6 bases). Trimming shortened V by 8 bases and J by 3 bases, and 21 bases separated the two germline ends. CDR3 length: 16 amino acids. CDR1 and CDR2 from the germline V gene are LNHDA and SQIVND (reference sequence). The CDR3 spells CASQLSSGDETDTQYF. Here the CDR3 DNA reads TGTGCCAGTCAGCTTTCCTCAGGGGATGAAACAGATACGCAGTATTTT.

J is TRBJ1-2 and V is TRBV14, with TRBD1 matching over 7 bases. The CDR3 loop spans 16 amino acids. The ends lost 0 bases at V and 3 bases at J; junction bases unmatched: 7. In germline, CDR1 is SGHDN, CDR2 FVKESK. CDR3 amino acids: CASSQDLWQGDYGYTF. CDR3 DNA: TGTGCCAGCAGCCAAGATCTGTGGCAGGGGGACTATGGCTACACCTTC.